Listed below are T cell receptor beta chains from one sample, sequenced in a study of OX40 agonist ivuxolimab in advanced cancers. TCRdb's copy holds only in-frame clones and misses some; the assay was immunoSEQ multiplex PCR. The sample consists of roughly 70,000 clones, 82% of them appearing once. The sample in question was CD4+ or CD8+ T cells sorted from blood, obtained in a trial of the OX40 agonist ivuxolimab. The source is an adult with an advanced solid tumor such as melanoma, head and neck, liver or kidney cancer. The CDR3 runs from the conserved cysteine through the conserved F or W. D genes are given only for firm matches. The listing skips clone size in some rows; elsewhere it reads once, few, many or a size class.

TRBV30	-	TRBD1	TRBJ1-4	CAWSATGWGEKLFF	TGTGCCTGGAGTGCGACAGGGTGGGGTGAAAAACTGTTTTTT
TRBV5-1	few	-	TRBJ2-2	CASSAAYGELFF	TGCGCCAGCAGCGCGGCCTACGGGGAGCTGTTTTTT
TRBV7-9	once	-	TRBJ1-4	CASSKYEKLFF	TGTGCCAGCAGCAAATACGAAAAACTGTTTTTT
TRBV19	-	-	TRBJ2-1	CASSIPGSGVNEQFF	TGTGCCAGTAGTATACCGGGCTCAGGGGTCAATGAGCAGTTCTTC
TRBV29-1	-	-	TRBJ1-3	CSVEQSSGNTIYF	TGCAGCGTTGAACAAAGCTCTGGAAACACCATATATTTT
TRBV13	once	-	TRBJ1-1	CASSRKEYMNTEAFF	TGTGCCAGCAGCCGAAAGGAATACATGAACACTGAAGCTTTCTTT
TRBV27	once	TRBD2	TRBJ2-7	CAAVPPPAGSYEQYF	TGTGCCGCTGTTCCCCCCCCAGCGGGATCCTACGAGCAGTACTTC
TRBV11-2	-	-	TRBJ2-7	CASSSDRSAEQYF	TGTGCCAGCAGCTCTGACCGCTCTGCCGAGCAGTACTTC
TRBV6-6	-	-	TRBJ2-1	CASSYENTRSEQFF	TGTGCCAGCAGTTACGAAAACACTAGATCCGAGCAGTTCTTC
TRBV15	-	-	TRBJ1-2	CATSRGFGAGGYTF	TGTGCCACCAGCCGAGGATTCGGGGCGGGTGGCTACACCTTC
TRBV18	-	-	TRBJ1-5	CASSRSSQGGPVPQHF	TGTGCCAGCTCCCGGAGCTCTCAGGGAGGGCCCGTGCCCCAGCATTTT